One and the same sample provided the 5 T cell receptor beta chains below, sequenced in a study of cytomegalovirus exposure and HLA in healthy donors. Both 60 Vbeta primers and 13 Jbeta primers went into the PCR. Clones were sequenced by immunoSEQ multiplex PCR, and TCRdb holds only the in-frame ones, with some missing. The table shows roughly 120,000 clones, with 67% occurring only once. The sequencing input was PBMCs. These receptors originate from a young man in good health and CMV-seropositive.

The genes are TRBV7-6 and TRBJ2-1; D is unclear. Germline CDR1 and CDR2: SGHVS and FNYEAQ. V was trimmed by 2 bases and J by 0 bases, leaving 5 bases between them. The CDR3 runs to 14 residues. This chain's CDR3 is CASSLYSSYNEQFF. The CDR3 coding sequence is TGTGCCAGCAGCTTATACAGCTCCTACAATGAGCAGTTCTTC.

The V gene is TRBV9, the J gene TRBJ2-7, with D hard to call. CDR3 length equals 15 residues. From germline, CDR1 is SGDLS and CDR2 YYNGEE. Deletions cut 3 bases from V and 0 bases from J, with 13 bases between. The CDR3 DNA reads TGTGCCAGCAGCGCGCAGGCCTCGAGCTCCTACGAGCAGTACTTC. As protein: CASSAQASSSYEQYF.

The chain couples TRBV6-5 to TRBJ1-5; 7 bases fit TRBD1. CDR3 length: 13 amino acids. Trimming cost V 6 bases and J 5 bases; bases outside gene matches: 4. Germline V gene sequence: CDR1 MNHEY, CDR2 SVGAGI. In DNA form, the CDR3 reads TGTGCCAGCAGCCGGGACAGATATCAGCCCCAGCATTTT. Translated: CASSRDRYQPQHF.

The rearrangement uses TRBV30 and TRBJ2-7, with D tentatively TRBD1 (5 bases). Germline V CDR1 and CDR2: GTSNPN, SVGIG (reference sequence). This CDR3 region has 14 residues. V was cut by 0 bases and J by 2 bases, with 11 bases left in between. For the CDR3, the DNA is TGTGCCTGGAGTGTAGACAGTCAAGCCTACGAGCAGTACTTC. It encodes CAWSVDSQAYEQYF.

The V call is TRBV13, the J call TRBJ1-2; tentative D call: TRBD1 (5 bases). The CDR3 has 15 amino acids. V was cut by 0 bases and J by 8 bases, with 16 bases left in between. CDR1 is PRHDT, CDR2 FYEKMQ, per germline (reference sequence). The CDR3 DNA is TGTGCCAGCAGCTTAGGGCGACAGCTCACGGACGGCTACACCTTC. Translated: CASSLGRQLTDGYTF.